This T cell receptor beta chain was observed in a study of CD8+ T cells in alopecia areata. Overall study: The duration of tofacitinib was 6 to 18 months, with 6 months off drug afterward. The study's findings and limits: Alopecia totalis/universalis scalp especially showed more expanded CD8+ clones than normal scalp. Scalp sequencing also captures normal skin's resident alphabeta T cells.

Worth noting for this clone: What it binds is unknown.

Described treatment: oral pan-JAK inhibitor, 5-10 mg twice daily. Punch biopsies of lesional scalp, plus peripheral blood, were taken from alopecia areata patients. Extraction of RNA preceded its reverse transcription into cDNA, which served as the sequencing template. Libraries were prepared by immunoSEQ multiplex PCR; TCRdb keeps only in-frame clonotypes and omits some of them. The table shows about 260,000 clones, with 60% occurring only once. The receptor was derived from a human donor with alopecia areata. Specimen: CD4+ T cells sorted from blood, collected at week 52, from a patient treated with tofacitinib.

CDR3 DNA sequence: TGCGCCAGCAGCCAAGAGAACAGGGGGTCTGGGGCCAACGTCCTGACTTTC. Protein sequence: CASSQENRGSGANVLTF. The rearrangement links TRBV4-3 to TRBJ2-6; TRBD1 matches 8 bases. V was clipped by 0 bases and J by 1 base; unmatched bases: 2. The CDR3 is 17 amino acids. Germline CDR1 is LGHNA and CDR2 is YSLEER.